This TCR beta chain comes out of a study of Ad26.COV2.S vaccination and SARS-CoV-2 variants. Treatment: around 19 received Ad26.COV2.S at low or high dose, single or two shots; 5 received placebo; per-sample allocation not given. Material that was analyzed had been drawn on day 63 after the first vaccine or placebo injection. Data came from immunoSEQ multiplex PCR; TCRdb stores just in-frame clones and leaves some out. The sample yields some 250,000 clones, approximately 88% seen once. Sequences were derived from peripheral blood, sampled in a trial of Ad26.COV2.S vaccine versus placebo. This sequence originates from a person between 18 and 65 years old who received the Ad26.COV2.S COVID-19 vaccine or a placebo.

The DNA for the CDR3 is TGTGCCAGCAGCCCCCCCAGCGGGGGGCTCCATTCGACCCAGTACTTC. It yields the protein CASSPPSGGLHSTQYF. V gene TRBV5-4 combines with J gene TRBJ2-5; 9 nucleotides agree with TRBD2. Germline trimming cut 4 bases from V and 7 bases from J; bases unmatched to any gene: 14. Looked up from germline, CDR1 is SGHNT and CDR2 is YYREEE (reference sequence). This CDR3 region has 16 residues. The whole variable domain, remainder taken from reference TRBV5-4 and TRBJ2-5, is ETGVTQSPTHLIKTRGQQVTLRCSSQSGHNTVSWYQQALGQGPQFIFQYYREEENGRGNFPPRFSGLQFPNYSSELNVNALELDDSALYLCASSPPSGGLHSTQYFGPGTRLLVL.